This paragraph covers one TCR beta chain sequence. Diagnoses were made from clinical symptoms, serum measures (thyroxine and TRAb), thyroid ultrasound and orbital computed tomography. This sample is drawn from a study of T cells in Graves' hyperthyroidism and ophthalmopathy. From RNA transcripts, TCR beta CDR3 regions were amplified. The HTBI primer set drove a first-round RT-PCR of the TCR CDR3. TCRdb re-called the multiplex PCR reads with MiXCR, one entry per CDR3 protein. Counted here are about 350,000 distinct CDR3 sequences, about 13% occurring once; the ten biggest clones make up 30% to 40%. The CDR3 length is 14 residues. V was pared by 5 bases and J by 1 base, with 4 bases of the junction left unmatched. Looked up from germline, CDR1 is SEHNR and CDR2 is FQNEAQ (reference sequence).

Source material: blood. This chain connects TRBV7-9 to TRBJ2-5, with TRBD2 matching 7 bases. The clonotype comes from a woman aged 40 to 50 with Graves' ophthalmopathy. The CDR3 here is CASSRAGLQETQYF. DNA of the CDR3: TGTGCCAGCAGCCGAGCGGGGCTCCAAGAGACCCAGTACTTC.